The 10 T cell receptor beta chains presented below share a single source sample, sequenced in a study of tumor-infiltrating lymphocytes in primary liver carcinoma. The input was around 500 ng total RNA; TCR beta cDNA was made from it with a constant-region primer. Generation of the TCR beta libraries relied on three nested multiplex PCR rounds using slightly modified ARM-PCR. A C-beta reverse primer was combined with TRBV1-TRBV30 forward primers in the first two PCR rounds, and each round had approximately 9 cycles. One entry per CDR3 protein, called by TCRdb with MiXCR from the multiplex PCR reads. The data hold about 200,000 distinct CDR3 sequences, with about 65% observed a single time. Germline DNA was also extracted, while the blood RNA originated from unsorted whole blood. Input material: peripheral blood. The source is a woman aged 60-75 years with primary liver carcinoma and hepatitis B virus infection.

Remarks on this clonotype: Compared with germline, one end of the junction differs, possibly owing to a read error. The J gene is TRBJ2-6, the V gene TRBV29-1, with D tentatively TRBD1 (5 bases). The CDR3 consists of 14 residues. Germline V gives CDR1 SQVTM, CDR2 ANQGSEA. The CDR3 here is CSVSQEIGANALTF. CDR3 nucleotide sequence: TGCAGTGTTAGTCAGGAAATTGGGGCTAACGCCCTGACTTTC.

Remarks on this clonotype: In this CDR3 the conserved last residue, phenylalanine or tryptophan, is missing, so a read error is likely. The rearrangement joins TRBV29-1 to TRBJ2-5; D is ambiguous. This CDR3 region has 13 residues. Germline CDR1 SQVTM, CDR2 ANQGSEA. The V gene lost 1 base and the J gene lost 4 bases, with 10 bases spanning the gap. The CDR3 DNA reads TGCAGCGTTGAAGGGTCTGCAAGAGAGACCCAGTACATC. As protein: CSVEGSARETQYI.

The chain uses TRBV28 and TRBJ2-5, with 7 bases aligning to TRBD1. Germline V lookup: CDR1 MDHEN, CDR2 SYDVKM. The CDR3 runs 15 residues. The V and J ends lost 6 bases and 5 bases, in that order; junction bases with no gene match: 12. CDR3: CASRSPSGGGETQYF. CDR3 bases: TGTGCCAGCAGATCCCCATCAGGGGGTGGCGAGACCCAGTACTTC.

Ten or more counts support this clonotype. V is TRBV29-1 and J is TRBJ1-4; D unresolved. The germline V and J ends were trimmed by 3 bases and 7 bases, with 15 bases remaining between them. The CDR3 spans 14 residues. Germline CDR1 SQVTM, CDR2 ANQGSEA. In DNA, the CDR3 is TGCAGCGTTGAGGAGGCCGCCCGGGGTGAAAAACTGTTTTTT. It specifies CSVEEAARGEKLFF.

Comment on this clonotype: An end of the junction differs from the germline gene, which may be a read error. V is TRBV6-1 and J is TRBJ2-2; TRBD2 agrees at 7 bases. CDR3 length: 21 residues. Germline V gives CDR1 MNHNS, CDR2 SASEGT. The CDR3 protein is CPSSEAQVGAAGVSNTGELFF. CDR3 DNA: TGTCCCAGCAGTGAAGCGCAAGTCGGTGCGGCGGGAGTATCGAACACCGGGGAGCTGTTTTTT.

Notes on this clonotype: At one end, the junction sequence differs from germline, possibly due to a read error. V and J are TRBV29-1 and TRBJ2-3; D is perhaps TRBD1 or TRBD2 (5 bases each). Germline V gene sequence: CDR1 SQVTM, CDR2 ANQGSEA. This CDR3 has 14 residues. The CDR3 is CSFLREPGPDTHYF. The CDR3 DNA is TGCAGCTTTTTACGGGAACCAGGGCCAGATACGCATTATTTT.

This clonotype was seen a single time. The rearrangement links TRBV11-2 to TRBJ2-7, with a possible D match to TRBD1 (6 bases). Per the germline V gene, CDR1 is SGHAT and CDR2 is FQNNGV. The V and J ends lost 6 bases and 7 bases respectively, with 13 bases between them. The CDR3 sequence is 12 residues long. CDR3 sequence reads: CASSYPQGEQYF. The CDR3 nucleotides are TGTGCCAGCAGTTATCCCCAGGGGGAGCAGTACTTC.

This clonotype was recorded once. One base away lies a much larger clone, so this may be a sequencing read error. The V gene is TRBV6-2 or TRBV6-3, the J gene TRBJ1-3; a possible D gene is TRBD1 (5 bases). This CDR3 has 17 amino acids. Trimming left V 6 bases short and J 0 bases short, with 18 bases between. In germline, CDR1 is MNHEY, CDR2 SVGEGT. The CDR3 region has the DNA TGTGCCAGCAGGTCCCTCATCCTCAGGGACTCTGGAAACACCATATATTTT. Its translation is CASRSLILRDSGNTIYF.

About this clonotype: The junction departs from germline at one end; a sequencing error may be responsible. The chain recombines TRBV29-1 with TRBJ2-1; TRBD1 agrees at 9 bases. Germline values: CDR1 SQVTM, CDR2 ANQGSEA. There are 19 residues in the CDR3. CDR3 residues: CSVEDPLGTGRRVSGEQFF. As DNA, the CDR3 is TGCAGCGTTGAAGATCCCCTCGGGACAGGGAGAAGGGTTAGCGGTGAGCAGTTCTTT.

In the case of this clonotype: It may be a read error: a sequence one base away is much more abundant. The rearrangement joins TRBV4-2 to TRBJ2-5, with D uncertain. Germline V CDR1 and CDR2: LGHNA, YNFKEQ. The CDR3 totals 12 residues. CDR3 residues: CAGSQDFETQYF. The CDR3 bases are TGTGCCGGCAGCCAAGATTTCGAGACCCAGTACTTC.